This T cell receptor beta chain was observed in a study of CD8+ T cells in alopecia areata. As the sequencing template, cDNA was produced by extracting RNA and reverse transcribing it. Only in-frame clones appear in the TCRdb table, and some are missing; sequencing was by immunoSEQ multiplex PCR. The sample has about 120,000 clones, approximately 52% seen once. Described treatment: oral pan-JAK inhibitor, 5-10 mg twice daily. CDR1 and CDR2 from the germline V gene are GTSNPN and SVGIG (reference sequence). The length of the CDR3 is 14 residues. After removal of 4 bases from V and 4 bases from J, the junction contained 6 bases not matched to a gene. The table lists this clone with a few counts.

The input for sequencing was CD8+ T cells sorted from blood, taken at week 4, from a patient treated with tofacitinib. This clonotype was sampled from a human donor with alopecia areata. This chain joins TRBV30 and TRBJ2-3; 9 bases align to TRBD2. The CDR3 region has the DNA TGTGCCTGGACCCTAGCGGGGACGGCAGATACGCAGTATTTT. It translates to CAWTLAGTADTQYF.